The 16 T cell receptor beta chains given below trace back to one sample, sequenced in a study of blood T cells in healthy people across ages. With a J-beta primer mix and a sample-barcoded 5' primer, a second PCR ran about 6 to 11 cycles. TCRdb used MiXCR to reprocess the 5' RACE reads, holding one entry per CDR3 protein. The repertoire holds roughly 700,000 distinct CDR3 sequences, with more than 20% as singletons. The data also belong to a second study, concerning T cells of mothers and their children.

The specimen was blood. These receptors came from a boy aged 10-17 years in good health.

CDR3 sequence (DNA): TGTGCCAGCAGTTTTCGTGGGACAGGGGATATTCAGTACTTC. Translated: CASSFRGTGDIQYF. V usage is TRBV28 and J usage is TRBJ2-4, with 10 bases that match TRBD1. This CDR3 comprises 14 residues. Germline lookup yields CDR1 MDHEN and CDR2 SYDVKM. Trimming removed 3 bases from V and 10 bases from J; junction bases left unmatched: 6.

This clonotype was detected a few times. The CDR3 nucleotides are TGTGCCAGCAGTTTTCCCCTAGCGGCGGGTGAGACCCAGTACTTC. Its protein is CASSFPLAAGETQYF. V usage is TRBV28 and J usage is TRBJ2-5; 7 bases fit TRBD2. The J segment lost 5 bases and the V segment lost 3 bases, leaving 9 bases of the junction unmatched. Germline assignment: CDR1 MDHEN and CDR2 SYDVKM. The CDR3 sequence is 15 residues long.

In its sample, this clonotype was seen a few times. The chain joins TRBV12-3 or TRBV12-4 to TRBJ2-1, with 7 bases lining up with TRBD2. This CDR3 is 14 amino acids long. J gave up 6 bases and V 8 bases, and 10 bases lay outside the gene matches. CDR3 residues: CASGGGGWSNEQFF. The CDR3 region has the DNA TGTGCCAGCGGGGGGGGAGGGTGGAGCAATGAGCAGTTCTTC.

The V gene is TRBV10-3, the J gene TRBJ2-5; D is ambiguous. Gene TRBJ2-7 matches the end of the DNA better, so the J call may be wrong. Germline V gene lookup returns CDR1 ENHRY and CDR2 SYGVKD. CDR3 length: 14 amino acids. This CDR3 is CAISEDRKYYEQYF. CDR3 coding DNA: TGTGCCATCAGTGAGGATCGGAAGTACTACGAGCAGTACTTC.

V usage is TRBV6-1 and J usage is TRBJ1-2, with 9 nucleotides matching TRBD1. The CDR3 extends over 14 amino acids. V was clipped by 5 bases and J by 5 bases; unmatched bases: 6. Germline V CDR1 and CDR2: MNHNS, SASEGT. Here the CDR3 reads CASSTDRGAYGYTF. The CDR3 DNA reads TGTGCCAGCAGTACAGACAGGGGGGCGTATGGCTACACCTTC.

The chain recombines TRBV28 with TRBJ2-5, with TRBD1 identical over 8 bases. Germline assignment: CDR1 MDHEN and CDR2 SYDVKM. This CDR3 has 14 amino acids. The J segment lost 6 bases and the V segment lost 5 bases, leaving 8 bases of the junction unmatched. This CDR3 is CASSPGQGVKTQYF. DNA for the CDR3: TGTGCCAGCAGTCCAGGACAGGGAGTAAAGACCCAGTACTTC.

This clonotype has only a few counts. The chain recombines TRBV5-6 with TRBJ2-3; the match to TRBD2 covers 9 bases. Germline CDR1 reads SGHDT; CDR2 reads YYEEEE. The V segment lost 1 base and the J segment 3 bases; nucleotides outside the gene matches: 6. This CDR3 contains 16 residues. CDR3 residues: CASSLPGLARTDTQYF. CDR3 bases: TGTGCCAGCAGCTTGCCGGGACTAGCAAGGACAGATACGCAGTATTTT.

DNA of the CDR3: TGTGCCAGCAGTCCCGGGGACACCCGGACTGATACGCAGTATTTT. Protein sequence: CASSPGDTRTDTQYF. The chain joins TRBV12-3 or TRBV12-4 to TRBJ2-3, with a possible D match to TRBD1 (6 bases). Trimming took 5 bases from V and 6 from J, leaving 18 bases between them. This CDR3 is 15 amino acids long.

The gene calls are TRBV24-1 and TRBJ2-7; D may be TRBD1 (5 bases). CDR1 is KGHDR, CDR2 SFDVKD, per germline. Trimming pared 5 bases from V and 4 bases from J, leaving 11 bases between. The CDR3 sequence is 13 residues long. CDR3 residues: CATSAPGFYEQYF. The CDR3 DNA reads as TGTGCCACCAGTGCACCAGGGTTTTACGAGCAGTACTTC.

This clonotype has only a few counts. The J gene is TRBJ2-5, the V gene TRBV3-1; D could derive from TRBD1 or TRBD2 (10 bases each). The CDR3 is 20 residues long. The ends were cut back, 0 bases at V and 5 bases at J, with 28 bases in the middle. The germline V gene encodes CDR1 LGHDT and CDR2 YNNKEL (reference sequence). CDR3 coding DNA: TGTGCCAGCAGCCAAGATGGGACAGGGGCTAGCGGGGGAGCCTGGGAGACCCAGTACTTC. Encoded protein: CASSQDGTGASGGAWETQYF.

V and J are TRBV29-1 and TRBJ2-2; D might be TRBD2 (5 bases). CDR1 is SQVTM and CDR2 is ANQGSEA in the germline V gene. Trimming shortened V by 7 bases and J by 4 bases, and 16 bases separated the two germline ends. The CDR3 is made up of 14 amino acids. CDR3 sequence: CSGMWRGSTGELFF. CDR3 coding DNA: TGCAGCGGGATGTGGCGAGGGAGCACCGGGGAGCTGTTTTTT.

The V call is TRBV6-5, the J call TRBJ1-2, with TRBD1 matching 7 bases. Germline assignment: CDR1 MNHEY and CDR2 SVGAGI. After removal of 5 bases from V and 6 bases from J, the junction contained 6 bases not matched to a gene. This CDR3 comprises 13 residues. The CDR3 region is CASSHKDRHGYTF. The CDR3 DNA sequence: TGTGCCAGCAGTCACAAGGACAGGCATGGCTACACCTTC.

There are many counts of this clonotype. The chain carries TRBV7-3 and TRBJ2-1, with 8 bases that match TRBD1. The junction had 10 bases not matched to a gene; V was cut back by 1 base and J by 14 bases. The length of the CDR3 is 14 residues. In germline, CDR1 is SGHTA, CDR2 FQGTGA. The CDR3, as DNA: TGTGCCAGCAGCTTAAGCAATCGACAGGGGAGAAAGTTCTTC. Encoded protein: CASSLSNRQGRKFF.

V is TRBV20-1 and J is TRBJ2-1, with TRBD2 matching over 8 bases. This CDR3 spans 15 amino acids. The ends lost 3 bases at V and 5 bases at J; junction bases unmatched: 9. The germline V gene encodes CDR1 DFQATT and CDR2 SNEGSKA (reference sequence). The CDR3 region is CSASTGLEGNNEQFF. The CDR3 nucleotides read TGCAGTGCTAGCACGGGACTAGAGGGGAACAATGAGCAGTTCTTC.

The chain joins TRBV7-2 to TRBJ2-1; 11 bases align to TRBD2. Germline V gene lookup returns CDR1 SGHTA and CDR2 FQGNSA. The CDR3 is made up of 14 amino acids. The V segment lost 5 bases and the J segment 8 bases; nucleotides outside the gene matches: 5. The CDR3 nucleotides are TGTGCCAGCAGCATCCCGGGACTAGCGGATGAGCAGTTCTTC. Its protein product is CASSIPGLADEQFF.

This clonotype has a handful of counts. V and J are TRBV28 and TRBJ2-5; 8 positions match TRBD1. With 7 bases clipped from V and 3 bases from J, the junction kept 4 bases outside the gene matches. Germline CDR1 is MDHEN and CDR2 is SYDVKM. This CDR3 contains 13 residues. The CDR3 region has the DNA TGTGCCAGCACCCTGACAGGGGAAGAGACCCAGTACTTC. It translates to CASTLTGEETQYF.